This TCR beta chain came from a study of blood T cell repertoires in COVID-19. Overall study: Samples representing acute and convalescent COVID-19 were sourced from the United States, Italy and Spain.

Authors' processing steps: Amplified reference gene primers provided the basis for estimating nucleated cell counts. Here immunoSEQ multiplex PCR was the method, and the copy in TCRdb shows in-frame clones only, minus some. V and J calls and clone size are given by that table; D and trimming were obtained from the DNA. The table lists about 290,000 clones, under 90% of them singletons, with roughly 10% in the top ten. V gave up 1 base and J gave up 6 bases; unmatched junction bases: 4. There are 14 residues in the CDR3. Germline V gene lookup returns CDR1 KGHDR and CDR2 SFDVKD. During active infection, Seattle patients enrolled and were then monitored through disease.

Sequences were obtained from peripheral blood. This chain links TRBV24-1 with TRBJ1-2; 7 bases agree with TRBD1. The sequence came from a woman in her thirties with COVID-19, enrolled during active disease. The CDR3 region is CATSDLRGGNGYTF. The CDR3 DNA is TGTGCCACCAGTGATTTAAGAGGGGGCAATGGCTACACCTTC.